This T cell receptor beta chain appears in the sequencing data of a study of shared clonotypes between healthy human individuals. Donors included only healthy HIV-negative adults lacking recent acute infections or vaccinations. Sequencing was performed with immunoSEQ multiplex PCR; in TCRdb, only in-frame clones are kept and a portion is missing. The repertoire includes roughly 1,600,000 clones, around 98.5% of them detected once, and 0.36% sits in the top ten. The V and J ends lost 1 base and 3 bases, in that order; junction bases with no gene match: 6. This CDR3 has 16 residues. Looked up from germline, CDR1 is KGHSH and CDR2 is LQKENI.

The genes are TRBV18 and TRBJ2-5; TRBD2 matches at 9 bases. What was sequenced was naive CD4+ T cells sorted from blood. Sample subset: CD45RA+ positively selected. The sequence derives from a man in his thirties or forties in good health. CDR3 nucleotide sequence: TGTGCCAGCTCACCACAACTAGCGGGCATCAAAGAGACCCAGTACTTC. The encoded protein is CASSPQLAGIKETQYF.